The rows below give T cell receptor beta chains drawn from one sample of a study of T cell changes during pregnancy in multiple sclerosis. Profiled with immunoSEQ multiplex PCR; TCRdb holds only in-frame clones, not every one. The data hold more than 65,000 clones, with 90% to 95% observed a single time. The sample here was peripheral blood, taken in the second trimester of pregnancy. The receptors originated from a female donor with multiple sclerosis, enrolled in a pregnancy study. Each CDR3 is given with its conserved first and last residue. A D gene is named only where the DNA matches it firmly. Only some rows state a clone size, as once, few, many or a class for expanded clones.

TRBJ1-2	TRBD1	-	TRBV28	CASSFTGTGMGGYTF	TGTGCCAGCAGTTTTACCGGGACAGGGATGGGTGGCTACACCTTC
TRBJ1-1	-	-	TRBV19	CASNTGYAEAFF	TGTGCCAGTAATACAGGGTACGCTGAAGCTTTCTTT
TRBJ2-3	-	-	TRBV4-2	CASSQAVGGHSTDTQYF	TGTGCCAGCAGCCAAGCTGTTGGGGGACACAGCACAGATACGCAGTATTTT
TRBJ2-7	-	once	TRBV27	CASSLTLKTGEQYF	TGTGCCAGCAGTTTAACGCTAAAAACGGGAGAGCAGTACTTC
TRBJ1-1	-	-	TRBV9	CASSVAYGGRRSEAFF	TGTGCCAGCAGCGTAGCTTACGGGGGGCGCAGGTCTGAAGCTTTCTTT
TRBJ2-2	TRBD1	-	TRBV5-1	CASSWTGTGTRELFF	TGCGCCAGCAGCTGGACCGGGACAGGGACTAGGGAGCTGTTTTTT
TRBJ1-2	TRBD1	-	TRBV14	CASSFSLTGFNYGYTF	TGTGCCAGCAGCTTCAGCCTGACAGGGTTTAACTATGGCTACACCTTC
TRBJ1-5	TRBD1	-	TRBV2	CASRPDRGRYGPQHF	TGTGCCAGCAGGCCGGACAGGGGACGATATGGGCCCCAGCATTTT
TRBJ2-7	TRBD2	-	TRBV5-1	CASSYYAGLAGGSYEQYF	TGCGCCAGCAGCTATTACGCCGGACTAGCGGGAGGGTCCTACGAGCAGTACTTC
TRBJ2-3	-	-	TRBV15	CATLGGRNTQYF	TGTGCCACCCTGGGCGGGCGGAATACGCAGTATTTT
TRBJ2-1	TRBD2	-	TRBV4-2	CASSQEHGGKRNEQFF	TGTGCCAGCAGCCAAGAACACGGGGGGAAGAGGAATGAGCAGTTCTTC
TRBJ2-7	TRBD2	-	TRBV4-2	CASSQEEGGSYEQYF	TGTGCCAGCAGCCAAGAAGAGGGAGGGTCCTACGAGCAGTACTTC
TRBJ1-1	-	once	TRBV28	CASSTTQGPEAFF	TGTGCCAGCAGCACTACACAGGGCCCTGAAGCTTTCTTT
TRBJ2-7	TRBD2	-	TRBV5-1	CASSAPTSGSRSSYEQYF	TGCGCCAGCAGCGCCCCGACTAGCGGGAGCCGAAGCTCCTACGAGCAGTACTTC
TRBJ1-3	TRBD1	-	TRBV27	CASSLKPDRGGTGPSGNTIYF	TGTGCCAGCAGTTTAAAGCCCGACAGGGGGGGAACAGGTCCCTCTGGAAACACCATATATTTT
TRBJ2-3	-	-	TRBV9	CASSPRWSTDTQYF	TGTGCCAGCAGCCCGAGATGGAGCACAGATACGCAGTATTTT
TRBJ1-2	TRBD1	-	TRBV19	CASSIVPTGAYYGYTF	TGTGCCAGTAGTATAGTGCCGACAGGGGCGTACTATGGCTACACCTTC
TRBJ2-3	TRBD2	-	TRBV5-8	CASSLGGRATDTQYF	TGTGCCAGCAGCTTGGGAGGGAGGGCCACAGATACGCAGTATTTT
TRBJ2-1	-	-	TRBV30	CAWALARYNEQFF	TGTGCCTGGGCCCTAGCGAGATACAATGAGCAGTTCTTC
TRBJ2-6	-	once	TRBV7-2	CASSLGSGSGANVLTF	TGTGCCAGCAGCTTAGGGAGCGGCTCTGGGGCCAACGTCCTGACTTTC
TRBJ1-5	-	-	TRBV18	CASSRDSGNQPQHF	TGTGCCAGCTCACGTGATAGCGGCAATCAGCCCCAGCATTTT
TRBJ2-7	TRBD2	-	TRBV5-1	CASSLRLAGDGVEQYF	TGCGCCAGCAGCTTGAGACTAGCGGGAGACGGGGTCGAGCAGTACTTC
TRBJ1-2	TRBD1	-	TRBV7-9	CASSLMGWDRRYYGYTF	TGTGCCAGCAGCTTAATGGGATGGGACAGGCGATACTATGGCTACACCTTC
TRBJ1-2	TRBD1	-	TRBV28	CASSNRDRAVF	TGTGCCAGCAGTAACCGGGACAGGGCCGTCTTC